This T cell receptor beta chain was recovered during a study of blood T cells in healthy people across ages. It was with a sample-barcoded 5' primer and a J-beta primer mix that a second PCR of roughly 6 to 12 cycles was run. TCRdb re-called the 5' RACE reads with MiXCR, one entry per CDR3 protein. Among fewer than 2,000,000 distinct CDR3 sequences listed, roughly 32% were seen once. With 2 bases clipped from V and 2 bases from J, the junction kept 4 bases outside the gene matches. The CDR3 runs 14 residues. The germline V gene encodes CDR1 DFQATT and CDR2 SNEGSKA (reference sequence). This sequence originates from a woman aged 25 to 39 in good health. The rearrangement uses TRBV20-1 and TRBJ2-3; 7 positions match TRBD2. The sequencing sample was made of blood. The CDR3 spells CSARIERDTDTQYF. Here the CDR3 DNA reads TGCAGTGCTAGAATCGAGCGGGACACAGATACGCAGTATTTT.